Sequencing of this T cell receptor (beta chain) was carried out in a study of shared clonotypes between healthy human individuals. Each sorted subset replicate got 200 ng genomic DNA, 25,000 to 35,000 genomes. Assay: immunoSEQ multiplex PCR; the TCRdb copy retains only in-frame clones and omits some. The sample shows approximately 110,000 clones, just over 65% of them seen only once. The clonotype was recovered from a young woman in good health. The specimen sequenced was memory CD8+ T cells sorted from blood. Indicated subset: CD45RO+ cells pooled with CCR7-negative TemRA cells.

Here the CDR3 DNA reads TGTGCCAGCGGGGGGGACACTGAAGCTTTCTTT. This gives the protein CASGGDTEAFF. This chain connects TRBV2 to TRBJ1-1; tentatively, D is TRBD1 (5 bases). The germline V gene encodes CDR1 SNHLY and CDR2 FYNNEI. CDR3 length equals 11 residues. V was pared by 8 bases and J by 3 bases, with 7 bases between.